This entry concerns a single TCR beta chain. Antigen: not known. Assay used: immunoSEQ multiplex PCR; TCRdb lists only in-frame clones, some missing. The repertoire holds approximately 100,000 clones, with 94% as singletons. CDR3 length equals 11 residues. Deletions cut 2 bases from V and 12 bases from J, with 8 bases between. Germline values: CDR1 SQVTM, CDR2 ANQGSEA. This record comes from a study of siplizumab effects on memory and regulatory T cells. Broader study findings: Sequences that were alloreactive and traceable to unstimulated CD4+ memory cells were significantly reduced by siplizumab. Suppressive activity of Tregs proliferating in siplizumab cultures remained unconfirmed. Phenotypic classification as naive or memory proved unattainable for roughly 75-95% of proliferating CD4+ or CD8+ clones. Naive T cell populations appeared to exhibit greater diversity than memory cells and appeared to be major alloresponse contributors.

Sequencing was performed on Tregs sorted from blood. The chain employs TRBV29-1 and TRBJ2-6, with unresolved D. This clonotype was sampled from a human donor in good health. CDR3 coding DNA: TGCAGCGTTGAAAGGCCCGTCGTCCTGACTTTC. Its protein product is CSVERPVVLTF.